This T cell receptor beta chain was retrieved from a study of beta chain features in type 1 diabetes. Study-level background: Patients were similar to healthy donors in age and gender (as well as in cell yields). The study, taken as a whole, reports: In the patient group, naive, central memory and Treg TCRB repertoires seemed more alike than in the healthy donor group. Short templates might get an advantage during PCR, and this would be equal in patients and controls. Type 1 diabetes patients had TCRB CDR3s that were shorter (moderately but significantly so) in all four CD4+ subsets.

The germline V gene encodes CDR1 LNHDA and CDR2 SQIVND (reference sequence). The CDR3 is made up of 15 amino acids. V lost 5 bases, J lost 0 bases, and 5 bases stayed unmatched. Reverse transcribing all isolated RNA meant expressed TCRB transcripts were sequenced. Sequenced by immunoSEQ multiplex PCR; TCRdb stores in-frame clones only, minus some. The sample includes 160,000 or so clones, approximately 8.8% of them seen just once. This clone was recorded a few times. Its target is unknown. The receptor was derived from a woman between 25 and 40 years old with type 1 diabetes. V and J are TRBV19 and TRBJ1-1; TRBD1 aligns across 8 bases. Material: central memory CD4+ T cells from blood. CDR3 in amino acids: CASSPRGRMNTEAFF. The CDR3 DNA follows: TGTGCCAGTAGTCCCAGGGGGCGGATGAACACTGAAGCTTTCTTT.